These T cell receptor beta chains were read from a single sample in a study of T cells in lung cancer brain metastases. The assay was immunoSEQ multiplex PCR, and TCRdb's table has in-frame clones only and misses some. Of about 3,400 clones in the sample, roughly nine tenths were seen once. The source material was tumor tissue from the primary lung tumor. These receptors were taken from a man between 65 and 85 years old with non-small cell lung cancer. Each CDR3 is given with its conserved first and last residue. Fields, in order: D gene, V gene, J gene, CDR3 DNA, CDR3 protein. The D gene is left open where the match is weak.

D gene: TRBD2
V gene: TRBV7-2
J gene: TRBJ2-3
CDR3 DNA: TGTGCCAGCAGCATCGGGACTAGCGGAGACACAGATACGCAGTATTTT
CDR3 protein: CASSIGTSGDTDTQYF

D gene: TRBD1
V gene: TRBV5-6
J gene: TRBJ1-2
CDR3 DNA: TGTGCCAGCAGCGGGGGAAGAGGGACAGACCCTAACTATGGCTACACCTTC
CDR3 protein: CASSGGRGTDPNYGYTF

D gene: NA
V gene: TRBV7-2
J gene: TRBJ1-5
CDR3 DNA: TGTGCCAGCAGCTTAGTGGTCCGTAATGGCAATCAGCCCCAGCATTTT
CDR3 protein: CASSLVVRNGNQPQHF

D gene: NA
V gene: TRBV13
J gene: TRBJ1-1
CDR3 DNA: TGTGCCAGCAGCCCCCGGGACCACCAGCGGGCTTTCTTT
CDR3 protein: CASSPRDHQRAFF

D gene: NA
V gene: TRBV7-3
J gene: TRBJ1-2
CDR3 DNA: TGTGCCACGCGCCTGGGGGACGTCGGCTATGGCTACACCTTC
CDR3 protein: CATRLGDVGYGYTF

D gene: NA
V gene: TRBV30
J gene: TRBJ1-1
CDR3 DNA: TGTGCCTGGAGTGTCGGACAGAGAGCTTTCTTT
CDR3 protein: CAWSVGQRAFF

D gene: TRBD1
V gene: TRBV7-2
J gene: TRBJ2-2
CDR3 DNA: TGTGCCAGCAGCTTAGCCGGGACAGGGGGCACCGGGGAGCTGTTTTTT
CDR3 protein: CASSLAGTGGTGELFF

D gene: TRBD2
V gene: TRBV7-9
J gene: TRBJ2-5
CDR3 DNA: TGTGCCAGCAGCGAAAATTACGGGACTAGTGACTTC
CDR3 protein: CASSENYGTSDF

D gene: NA
V gene: TRBV7-6
J gene: TRBJ1-1
CDR3 DNA: TGTGCCAGCAGCCCTAGGGTTAGAGGGGCGAACACTGAAGCTTTCTTT
CDR3 protein: CASSPRVRGANTEAFF

D gene: TRBD1
V gene: TRBV19
J gene: TRBJ2-3
CDR3 DNA: TGTGCCAGTAAAACAGGGGCTTGGCATCAAGATACGCAGTATTTT
CDR3 protein: CASKTGAWHQDTQYF